This T cell receptor (beta chain) came from a study of blood T cells in healthy people across ages. Study-wide points: Per-million-T-cell TCR beta diversity fell roughly linearly with age. Naive CD4+ cell counts and diversity both ran higher in long-lived than in aged donors. Unsorted PBMC material precluded a definitive naive versus antigen-experienced comparison.

Primed by a sample-barcoded 5' primer and a J-beta primer mix, a second PCR proceeded for 7 to 11 cycles. One entry per CDR3 protein, called by TCRdb with MiXCR from the 5' RACE reads. The sample holds 600,000 or so distinct CDR3 sequences; about 30% are singletons and the top ten take 15% to 19%. Of note for this clonotype: Its antigen remains unknown.

The CDR3 covers 14 residues. The V gene's germline CDR1 is LGHDT and CDR2 YNNKEL (reference sequence). Unmatched junction bases numbered 7, after V lost 3 bases and J lost 5 bases. Donors ranged from 6 to 90 years old and were healthy Caucasians in Russia. This clonotype was sampled from an elderly woman in good health. The sample taken for sequencing was blood. The chain joins TRBV3-1 to TRBJ2-7; 7 positions agree with TRBD2. As DNA, the CDR3 is TGTGCCAGCAGCCAGTCAGCGGGGTCGAACGAGCAGTACTTC. It specifies CASSQSAGSNEQYF.